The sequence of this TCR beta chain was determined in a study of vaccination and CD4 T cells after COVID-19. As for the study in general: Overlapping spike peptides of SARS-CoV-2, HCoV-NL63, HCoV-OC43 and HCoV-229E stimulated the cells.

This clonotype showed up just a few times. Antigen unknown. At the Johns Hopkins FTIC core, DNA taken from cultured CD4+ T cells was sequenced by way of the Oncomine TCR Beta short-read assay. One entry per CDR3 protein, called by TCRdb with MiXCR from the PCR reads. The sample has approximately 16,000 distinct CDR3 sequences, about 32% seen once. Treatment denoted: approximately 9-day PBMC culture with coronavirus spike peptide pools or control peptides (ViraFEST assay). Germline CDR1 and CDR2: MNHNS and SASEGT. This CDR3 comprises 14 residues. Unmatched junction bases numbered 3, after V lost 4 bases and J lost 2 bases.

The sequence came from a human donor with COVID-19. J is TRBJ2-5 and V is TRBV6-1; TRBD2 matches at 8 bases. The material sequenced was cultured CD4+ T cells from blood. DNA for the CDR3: TGTGCCAGCAGTGGAACTAGCGGTCAAGAGACCCAGTACTTC. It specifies CASSGTSGQETQYF.